This entry concerns a single TCR beta chain. What it binds is unknown. This sample is drawn from a study of T cells in localized non-small cell lung cancer. Overall study results and limits: Across samples, adjacent lung featured a median approximately 56 of the top 100 tumor clones.

Produced via immunoSEQ multiplex PCR; TCRdb's table is partial and in-frame only. The table records some 90,000 clones, 87% of them present only once. The germline V gene has CDR1 SGHRS and CDR2 YFSETQ. The CDR3 runs to 14 residues. Trimming took off 0 bases at V and 6 bases at J, with 12 bases between the two ends. This material consisted of peripheral blood, taken before any cancer treatment. The receptor was derived from a man aged 35-75 years with stage I squamous cell lung carcinoma. The rearrangement uses TRBV5-1 and TRBJ1-2; possibly TRBD1 for D (6 bases). CDR3 in DNA: TGCGCCAGCAGCTTGGCAGCAGGGGAGCATGGCTACACCTTC. This encodes CASSLAAGEHGYTF.